This TCR beta chain originates from a study of cytomegalovirus exposure and HLA in healthy donors. Study-level findings and limits: Reportedly, cytomegalovirus status was diagnosed with high sensitivity and specificity. An analysis done earlier found most TCR beta V segments productive about 87% or about 30% of the time.

Primers included in the PCR were 60 Vbeta and 13 Jbeta primers. The protocol was immunoSEQ multiplex PCR, while the TCRdb copy is restricted to in-frame clones and leaves out a portion. Seen here are about 130,000 clones, roughly 77% observed once, and the top ten hold approximately 5%. Notes on this clone: Its antigen is not known.

Sequences were obtained from PBMCs. This TCR was recovered from a man aged 25-45 years in good health and CMV-seronegative.

The CDR3 sequence is CASSLGTSTSTDTQYF. In DNA form, the CDR3 reads TGTGCCAGCAGTTTAGGGACTTCAACTAGCACAGATACGCAGTATTTT. This chain links TRBV27 with TRBJ2-3; D may be TRBD2 (6 bases). Germline V gene sequence: CDR1 MNHEY, CDR2 SMNVEV (reference sequence). The length of the CDR3 is 16 residues. V lost 2 bases, J lost 0 bases, and 12 bases lay in between.